These 15 T cell receptor beta chains were sequenced from one sample in a study of patients and donors after allogeneic stem cell transplantation. One entry per CDR3 protein, called by TCRdb with MiXCR from the RT-PCR reads. The data show about 160,000 distinct CDR3 sequences, roughly 22% seen once. The sequencing input was blood, either unsorted or a sorted T cell fraction (not recorded which). The origin of the receptors is a human donor who was either an allogeneic HSCT recipient or a stem cell or donor lymphocyte infusion donor (not recorded which). It is not recorded whose cells these are; they may come from a transplant donor.

This clonotype was counted a few times. This chain connects TRBV12-3 or TRBV12-4 to TRBJ1-2; D remains unclear. The CDR3 sequence is 14 residues long. The V end lost 0 bases, the J end lost 5 bases, and 10 bases lay between the germline ends. The CDR3 DNA sequence: TGTGCCAGCAGTTTAGCGCTAGGTAGTTATGGCTACACCTTC. Its translation: CASSLALGSYGYTF.

The genes are TRBV10-3 and TRBJ2-1; D remains unclear. This CDR3 has 14 amino acids. V lost 5 bases, J lost 7 bases, and 15 bases lay in between. CDR1 and CDR2 from the germline V gene are ENHRY and SYGVKD. The CDR3, as DNA: TGTGCCATCAGTTCCCCCACGGATGGGAATGAGCAGTTCTTC. Protein: CAISSPTDGNEQFF.

In this sample, this clonotype turned up once. The genes are TRBV3-1 and TRBJ2-5, with D possibly matching TRBD2 (5 bases). This CDR3 has 15 amino acids. Germline V gene lookup returns CDR1 LGHDT and CDR2 YNNKEL (reference sequence). Trimming left V 1 base short and J 5 bases short, with 14 bases between. The CDR3 loop is CASSQGYSSGETQYF. The CDR3 region has the DNA TGTGCCAGCAGCCAAGGGTACAGTTCGGGGGAGACCCAGTACTTC.

V and J are TRBV10-3 and TRBJ1-2, with D possibly being TRBD1 (5 bases). The CDR3 sequence is 13 residues long. V was pared by 2 bases and J by 5 bases, with 9 bases between. Germline assignment: CDR1 ENHRY and CDR2 SYGVKD. This CDR3 is CAISEPGRYGYTF. CDR3 in DNA: TGTGCCATCAGTGAGCCAGGGCGGTATGGCTACACCTTC.

This chain connects TRBV6-6 to TRBJ1-2, with a tentative D call TRBD1 (5 bases). Trimming removed 4 bases from V and 8 bases from J, with 17 bases in between. Germline CDR1 reads MNHNY; CDR2 reads SVGAGI (reference sequence). The CDR3 consists of 14 residues. The CDR3 DNA reads TGTGCCAGCAGTTCAGGGACGGTTCAAGGAGGCTACACCTTC. Its protein product is CASSSGTVQGGYTF.

The gene calls are TRBV20-1 and TRBJ2-3, with D tentatively TRBD1 (5 bases). Germline lookup yields CDR1 DFQATT and CDR2 SNEGSKA (reference sequence). This CDR3 contains 13 residues. For the CDR3, the DNA is TGCAGCCCGACAGTTGGGGGCACAGATACGCAGTATTTT. Its translation: CSPTVGGTDTQYF.

The gene calls are TRBV5-1 and TRBJ1-1; 7 positions match TRBD1. The germline CDR1 and CDR2 sequences are SGHRS and YFSETQ. This CDR3 region has 12 residues. V lost 2 bases, J lost 7 bases, and 2 bases stayed unmatched. CDR3 sequence (DNA): TGCGCCAGCAGCTTTTCAGGGGGTGAAGCTTTCTTT. This encodes CASSFSGGEAFF. Based on the CDR3 plus reference TRBV5-1 and TRBJ1-1, the full variable domain is KAGVTQTPRYLIKTRGQQVTLSCSPISGHRSVSWYQQTPGQGLQFLFEYFSETQRNKGNFPGRFSGRQFSNSRSEMNVSTLELGDSALYLCASSFSGGEAFFGQGTRLTVV.

This clonotype was detected only a few times. V and J are TRBV12-3 or TRBV12-4 and TRBJ2-3, with D possibly being TRBD2 (6 bases). Trimming cost V 3 bases and J 2 bases, with 15 bases left between them. The CDR3 has 16 residues. The CDR3 sequence is CASSFAWIADTDTQYF. DNA of the CDR3: TGTGCCAGCAGTTTCGCCTGGATAGCGGACACAGATACGCAGTATTTT.

This clonotype was detected many times. The genes are TRBV12-3 or TRBV12-4 and TRBJ1-1, with no clear D. The V gene lost 2 bases and the J gene lost 0 bases, with 4 bases spanning the gap. The CDR3 loop spans 13 amino acids. The CDR3 loop reads CASSLHMNTEAFF. Written as DNA, the CDR3 is TGTGCCAGCAGTTTACACATGAACACTGAAGCTTTCTTT.

The V call is TRBV7-9, the J call TRBJ1-1; D is perhaps TRBD1 (6 bases). This CDR3 comprises 13 residues. The germline gives CDR1 SEHNR, CDR2 FQNEAQ (reference sequence). V was pared by 4 bases and J by 3 bases, with 9 bases between. The CDR3 DNA reads as TGTGCCAGCAGCTCCCAGGGGCACACTGAAGCTTTCTTT. It yields the protein CASSSQGHTEAFF.

This rearrangement joins TRBV7-2 to TRBJ1-1; no clear D gene. V was cut by 3 bases and J by 8 bases, with 16 bases left in between. The length of the CDR3 is 14 residues. Germline CDR1 reads SGHTA; CDR2 reads FQGNSA. In DNA, the CDR3 is TGTGCCAGCAGCTTCCTGAGGACCATGGCGGAAGCTTTCTTT. Translating gives CASSFLRTMAEAFF. Looking up the rest from reference TRBV7-2 and TRBJ1-1 gives the full variable domain: GAGVSQSPSNKVTEKGKDVELRCDPISGHTALYWYRQSLGQGLEFLIYFQGNSAPDKSGLPSDRFSAERTGGSVSTLTIQRTQQEDSAVYLCASSFLRTMAEAFFGQGTRLTVV.

There are a few counts of this clonotype. The genes are TRBV6-1 and TRBJ1-5; no clear D gene. The CDR3 loop spans 14 amino acids. Between the trimmed V and J ends, which lost 2 bases and 0 bases, there was a span of 5 bases. Looked up from germline, CDR1 is MNHNS and CDR2 is SASEGT. CDR3 loop: CASSETYSNQPQHF. As DNA, the CDR3 is TGTGCCAGCAGTGAAACTTATAGCAATCAGCCCCAGCATTTT.

The V call is TRBV4-1, the J call TRBJ2-3, with 8 bases that match TRBD2. J gave up 4 bases and V 1 base, and 13 bases lay outside the gene matches. Per germline, CDR1 MGHRA and CDR2 YSYEKL. CDR3 length: 18 amino acids. CDR3 amino acids: CASSQVGGGGNGADTQYF. The DNA for the CDR3 is TGCGCCAGCAGCCAAGTCGGTGGCGGGGGGAATGGGGCAGATACGCAGTATTTT.

The chain combines TRBV6-6 with TRBJ2-3; TRBD2 agrees at 8 bases. Germline V gene lookup returns CDR1 MNHNY and CDR2 SVGAGI (reference sequence). V dropped 7 bases and J dropped 2; count of bases not matched to a gene: 5. This CDR3 is built from 14 residues. DNA of the CDR3: TGTGCCAGCAACGGGGGGGGCCTCACAGATACGCAGTATTTT. The encoded protein is CASNGGGLTDTQYF.

The chain combines TRBV5-1 with TRBJ1-2; the match to TRBD1 covers 7 bases. Germline values: CDR1 SGHRS, CDR2 YFSETQ. CDR3 length: 14 residues. V was clipped by 0 bases and J by 6 bases; unmatched bases: 5. The CDR3 loop reads CASSLDRGLDGYTF. CDR3 coding DNA: TGCGCCAGCAGCTTGGACAGGGGTTTGGATGGCTACACCTTC. The variable domain in full, completed from reference TRBV5-1 and TRBJ1-2, reads KAGVTQTPRYLIKTRGQQVTLSCSPISGHRSVSWYQQTPGQGLQFLFEYFSETQRNKGNFPGRFSGRQFSNSRSEMNVSTLELGDSALYLCASSLDRGLDGYTFGSGTRLTVV.